The 18 T cell receptor beta chains below come from one sample, sequenced in a study of CD8 T cells in Susac syndrome. Roughly 0.45 to 1 ug RNA was reverse transcribed with random hexamers. TCRdb re-derived calls from the immunoSEQ multiplex PCR reads in MiXCR, one entry per CDR3 protein. The sample consists of approximately 190,000 distinct CDR3 sequences, around 93% of them appearing once. Sequenced sample: CD8+ T cells from PBMCs. These receptor sequences come from a human donor with Susac syndrome.

The chain employs TRBV28 and TRBJ2-5; TRBD2 matches at 7 bases. The CDR3 has 19 amino acids. V lost 5 bases and J lost 0; bases outside the gene matches: 18. Looked up from germline, CDR1 is MDHEN and CDR2 is SYDVKM. The CDR3, as DNA: TGTGCCAGCAGTCCGGAAGTAGGTTTAGCGGGCCCCTACCAAGAGACCCAGTACTTC. Translated, it gives CASSPEVGLAGPYQETQYF.

The rearrangement joins TRBV5-1 to TRBJ2-4, with TRBD1 matching 7 bases. The length of the CDR3 is 13 residues. From germline, CDR1 is SGHRS and CDR2 YFSETQ. Unmatched junction bases numbered 3, after V lost 4 bases and J lost 5 bases. CDR3 residues: CASSPGQENIQYF. In DNA, the CDR3 is TGCGCCAGCAGCCCAGGACAGGAAAACATTCAGTACTTC. Together with reference TRBV5-1 and TRBJ2-4, the CDR3 gives the full variable domain: KAGVTQTPRYLIKTRGQQVTLSCSPISGHRSVSWYQQTPGQGLQFLFEYFSETQRNKGNFPGRFSGRQFSNSRSEMNVSTLELGDSALYLCASSPGQENIQYFGAGTRLSVL.

The chain couples TRBV19 to TRBJ2-3; 8 bases are a match to TRBD2. Looked up from germline, CDR1 is LNHDA and CDR2 is SQIVND (reference sequence). The CDR3 has 14 amino acids. The V gene end was trimmed by 6 bases and the J gene end by 2 bases; junction bases not matched to a gene: 4. CDR3 region: CASSPGGPTDTQYF. Here the CDR3 DNA reads TGTGCCAGTAGCCCGGGAGGGCCCACAGATACGCAGTATTTT.

The chain recombines TRBV10-3 with TRBJ1-2; perhaps TRBD1 as D (5 bases). The V and J ends lost 3 bases and 5 bases respectively, with 13 bases between them. The CDR3 has 14 residues. From germline, CDR1 is ENHRY and CDR2 SYGVKD. This CDR3 reads CAISEGADLYGYTF. In DNA, the CDR3 is TGTGCCATCAGTGAAGGGGCAGACTTATATGGCTACACCTTC.

CDR3 residues: CSARAGSEQYF. The CDR3 DNA follows: TGCAGTGCTAGGGCAGGTAGCGAGCAGTACTTC. This chain links TRBV20-1 with TRBJ2-7; D call uncertain. CDR1 and CDR2 (germline): DFQATT, SNEGSKA (reference sequence). The CDR3 is made up of 11 amino acids. V lost 3 bases to trimming and J lost 6 bases, with 9 bases between them.

The chain links TRBV5-6 to TRBJ1-1; D unresolved. The length of the CDR3 is 15 residues. From germline, CDR1 is SGHDT and CDR2 YYEEEE. The V gene lost 1 base and the J gene lost 1 base, with 11 bases spanning the gap. In nucleotides, the CDR3 is TGTGCCAGCAGCTTGACTCCGGGAGGGAACACTGAAGCTTTCTTT. Translation gives CASSLTPGGNTEAFF. The full variable domain, rest sourced from reference TRBV5-6 and TRBJ1-1, is DAGVTQSPTHLIKTRGQQVTLRCSPKSGHDTVSWYQQALGQGPQFIFQYYEEEERQRGNFPDRFSGHQFPNYSSELNVNALLLGDSALYLCASSLTPGGNTEAFFGQGTRLTVV.

The chain recombines TRBV13 with TRBJ1-1; TRBD1 matches 10 bases. This CDR3 has 16 residues. CDR1 is PRHDT and CDR2 is FYEKMQ in the germline V gene (reference sequence). V lost 5 bases, J lost 3 bases, and 9 bases stayed unmatched. CDR3 amino acids: CASSPTRGQGDTEAFF. The DNA for the CDR3 is TGTGCCAGCAGCCCCACCCGCGGACAGGGGGACACTGAAGCTTTCTTT.

The rearrangement uses TRBV9 and TRBJ2-7; 8 bases are a match to TRBD1. This CDR3 has 16 amino acids. V shed 5 bases, J shed 5 bases, and the junction held 15 bases outside the gene matches. Germline V gene data show CDR1 as SGDLS and CDR2 as YYNGEE. This CDR3 is CASSDPGGQGTDEQYF. The CDR3 nucleotides read TGTGCCAGCAGTGACCCGGGCGGACAGGGAACGGACGAGCAGTACTTC.

The rearrangement joins TRBV30 to TRBJ1-2; tentatively, D is TRBD1 (5 bases). This CDR3 contains 14 residues. Germline lookup yields CDR1 GTSNPN and CDR2 SVGIG (reference sequence). The germline V and J ends were trimmed by 4 bases and 6 bases, with 18 bases remaining between them. The CDR3 coding sequence is TGTGCCTGGATCCCGGGGCCAGCATCTGATGGCTACACCTTC. Its translation: CAWIPGPASDGYTF.

The rearrangement joins TRBV9 to TRBJ2-7; the match to TRBD2 covers 7 bases. J lost 3 bases, V lost 3 bases, and 6 bases had no gene match. Germline V gives CDR1 SGDLS, CDR2 YYNGEE. This CDR3 comprises 14 residues. CDR3 sequence reads: CASSAGGPLYEQYF. CDR3 bases: TGTGCCAGCAGCGCGGGGGGACCCCTCTACGAGCAGTACTTC. The variable domain in full, with the rest retrieved from reference TRBV9 and TRBJ2-7, is DSGVTQTPKHLITATGQRVTLRCSPRSGDLSVYWYQQSLDQGLQFLIQYYNGEERAKGNILERFSAQQFPDLHSELNLSSLELGDSALYFCASSAGGPLYEQYFGPGTRLTVT.

The chain couples TRBV5-5 to TRBJ1-1; tentative D call: TRBD1 (5 bases). The V gene lost 2 bases and the J gene lost 6 bases, with 14 bases spanning the gap. The CDR3 is made up of 14 amino acids. The germline gives CDR1 SGHKS, CDR2 YYEKEE (reference sequence). This chain's CDR3 is CASSFTTRGPEAFF. CDR3 nucleotide sequence: TGTGCCAGCAGCTTCACTACACGGGGACCTGAAGCTTTCTTT. Drawing the rest from reference TRBV5-5 and TRBJ1-1, the complete variable domain is DAGVTQSPTHLIKTRGQQVTLRCSPISGHKSVSWYQQVLGQGPQFIFQYYEKEERGRGNFPDRFSARQFPNYSSELNVNALLLGDSALYLCASSFTTRGPEAFFGQGTRLTVV.

V is TRBV29-1 and J is TRBJ2-3; a weak D match, TRBD1 (5 bases). Trimming left V 5 bases short and J 2 bases short, with 11 bases between. The germline gives CDR1 SQVTM, CDR2 ANQGSEA. The CDR3 runs 13 residues. The CDR3 nucleotides read TGCAGCGTTCTTAGACAGAACACAGATACGCAGTATTTT. This encodes CSVLRQNTDTQYF.

The chain recombines TRBV2 with TRBJ1-2; no clear D. The V and J ends lost 3 bases and 4 bases respectively, with 15 bases between them. The CDR3 runs 15 residues. CDR1 SNHLY and CDR2 FYNNEI come from the germline V gene. The CDR3 DNA sequence: TGTGCCAGCAGTGAGAACAGCCAAGGAGGCTATGGCTACACCTTC. Translated: CASSENSQGGYGYTF. The full variable domain, rest sourced from reference TRBV2 and TRBJ1-2, is EPEVTQTPSHQVTQMGQEVILRCVPISNHLYFYWYRQILGQKVEFLVSFYNNEISEKSEIFDDQFSVERPDGSNFTLKIRSTKLEDSAMYFCASSENSQGGYGYTFGSGTRLTVV.

The rearrangement joins TRBV12-3 or TRBV12-4 to TRBJ2-3; D is undetermined. CDR3 length equals 13 residues. Trimming took 5 bases from V and 4 from J, leaving 10 bases between them. The DNA of the CDR3 is TGTGCCAGCAGTCTCTGGCGAGCAGATACGCAGTATTTT. Protein product: CASSLWRADTQYF.

The V gene is TRBV3-1, the J gene TRBJ2-5; no reliable D call. Trimming shortened V by 5 bases and J by 3 bases, and 4 bases separated the two germline ends. The CDR3 is 11 amino acids. CDR1 is LGHDT, CDR2 YNNKEL, per germline (reference sequence). CDR3 bases: TGTGCCAGCAGCTCGAAAGAGACCCAGTACTTC. This codes for CASSSKETQYF.

J is TRBJ1-6 and V is TRBV19; D remains ambiguous. V was clipped by 6 bases and J by 10 bases, with 13 bases between them. This CDR3 comprises 13 residues. Germline V gives CDR1 LNHDA, CDR2 SQIVND (reference sequence). This CDR3 is CASSKSSGSPLHF. Here the CDR3 DNA reads TGTGCCAGTAGCAAAAGTAGCGGATCACCCCTCCACTTT.

The V and J genes are TRBV21-1 and TRBJ2-4; the D call in the table, TRBD1, was not verified against the DNA. TRBV21-1 has pseudogene status. The CDR3 contains 19 residues. CDR3 amino acids: CASSKECFGTSVAKNIQYF. CDR3 sequence (DNA): TGTGCCAGCAGCAAAGAGTGCTTTGGGACATCCGTAGCCAAAAACATTCAGTACTTC.

This clonotype was seen once. The J gene is TRBJ1-5, the V gene TRBV27; no clear D gene. Trimming took off 1 base at V and 0 bases at J, with 7 bases between the two ends. This CDR3 spans 15 amino acids. Germline V lookup: CDR1 MNHEY, CDR2 SMNVEV (reference sequence). CDR3 sequence reads: CASSLYANSNQPQHF. The CDR3 DNA sequence: TGTGCCAGCAGTTTATACGCTAATAGCAATCAGCCCCAGCATTTT.